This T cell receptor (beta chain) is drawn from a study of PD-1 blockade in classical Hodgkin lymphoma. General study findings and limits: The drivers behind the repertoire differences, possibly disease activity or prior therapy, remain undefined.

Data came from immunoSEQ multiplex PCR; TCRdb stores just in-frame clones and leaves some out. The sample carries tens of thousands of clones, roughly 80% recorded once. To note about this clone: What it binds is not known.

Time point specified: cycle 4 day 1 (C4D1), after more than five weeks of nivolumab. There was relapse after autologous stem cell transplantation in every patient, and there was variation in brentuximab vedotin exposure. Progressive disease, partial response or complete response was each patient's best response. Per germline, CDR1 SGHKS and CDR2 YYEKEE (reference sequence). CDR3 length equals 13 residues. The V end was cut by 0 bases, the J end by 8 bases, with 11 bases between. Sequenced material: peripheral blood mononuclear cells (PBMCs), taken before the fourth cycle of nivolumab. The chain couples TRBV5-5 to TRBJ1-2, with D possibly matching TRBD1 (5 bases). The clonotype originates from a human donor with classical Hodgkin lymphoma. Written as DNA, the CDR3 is TGTGCCAGCAGCTTGGGGCAGGGCGCCGGCTACACCTTC. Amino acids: CASSLGQGAGYTF.